Sequencing of this TCR beta chain was carried out in a study of response to subunit inactivated influenza vaccine (dated by TCRdb to 2016 to 2018). As for the study more broadly: Deep quantitative T cell receptor repertoire profiling was used in the study to track responses to a trivalent subunit inactivated influenza vaccine.

The library was produced with RT-PCR. Sequencing was carried out with an Illumina HiSeq 2500. TCRdb ran its own pipeline on the public reads, namely fastp trimming at Q25 and MiXCR clone calling, and kept in-frame beta chains. Rows with one shared CDR3 protein collapse into an entry with the most common genes and DNA. Here the sample has just under 550,000 distinct CDR3 sequences; around 25% occur a single time. The ten most abundant clones make up around 2.8% of the sample. Study-wide conclusions, independent of this receptor: According to the authors, only a limited number of new T cells may be recruited by each seasonal influenza vaccination.

V gives up 11 bases and J gives up 1 base, and the segment between their germline ends measures 11 bases. The germline V gene (reference sequence) gives CDR1 as LNHNV and CDR2 as YYDKDF. CDR3 length: 13 amino acids, cysteine to phenylalanine. Only the CDR3 part of the read is kept: 39 bases, read in frame from the first base. Comments on this clonotype: The specificity of this receptor is unknown. No base quality values were provided; no much bigger clone lies one nucleotide off.

The same sample was also studied in work on T cells expressing NK-cell markers. The second study, in turn, reports: 5'RACE template switching, by which a universal primer site and unique molecular identifiers were added, was used to make TCR beta cDNA libraries. About eight donors provided sorted CD3+CD56+NKG2C+, CD3+CD56+NKG2C- and CD3+CD56-NKG2C+ T-cell subsets, whose TCR beta-chain repertoires were profiled. Among the eight sequenced donors, only one was HCMV-seronegative, while the other seven were HCMV-seropositive. To restrict sorting to alphabetaTCR-expressing T cells, an anti-gammadeltaTCR antibody was added in several experiments. In roughly 6 donors, the dominant CD3+CD56+NKG2C+ clonotypes were among the top 10 CD8+ clonotypes and accounted for roughly 1.0-8% of CD8+ T cells. Those dominant clonotypes were again the most abundant among CD3+CD56-NKG2C+ cells in a handful of donors, at about 28.3-65%. Whether the expanded NKG2C-expressing T cell clones were specific for HCMV antigens remained unclear. Randomly selected healthy volunteers, three men and five women, were used as the eight sequenced donors. HCMV serostatus was determined by detecting HCMV-specific IgG in serum with a commercial ELISA kit. Peripheral blood mononuclear cells were isolated from blood by Ficoll density gradient centrifugation. CD4+ and CD8+ T cells were isolated from PBMC by magnetic immunoseparation with Miltenyi isolation kits. cDNA synthesis was primed from the TCR beta constant segment and was followed by two successive PCR amplification steps. The libraries were sequenced on Illumina HiSeq 2000/2500, MiSeq or NextSeq, producing 2 x 150 bp reads. MIGEC was used to demultiplex reads and group reads by UMI, and MiTCR was used to assemble and quantify clonotypes. To exclude erroneous sequences, any TCR cDNA sequence not supported by at least two reads was discarded. Downstream repertoire analysis used the tcR package, and clonotypes were matched across fractions by CDR3 nucleotide sequence plus V segment. VDJmatch was used to annotate antigen specificity against VDJdb, with one amino acid substitution in CDR3 permitted.

This specimen consisted of CD4+ T cells sorted from PBMCs, obtained about 12 days after vaccination. This receptor was identified in a man aged 45-65 years who received an inactivated influenza vaccine. Donor details come from another sample of the same person, matched by shared clones. The chain couples TRBV15 to TRBJ1-4; D gene: possibly TRBD1, on 5 matching bases. The DNA is as follows: TGTGCCGCAGGGCTCGGAACTAATGAAAAACTGTTTTTT. Its protein is CAAGLGTNEKLFF.